This TCR beta chain was sequenced for a study of T cell repertoires in cytomegalovirus infection. Overall study: The study used recently identified HLA-C-restricted and well-studied HLA-B-restricted CMV epitopes. Indicated by public TCR beta signatures were CMV infection and matching HLA type.

Via MiXCR, TCRdb re-called the reads, giving one row per CDR3 protein. Among around 340,000 distinct CDR3 sequences listed, approximately 32% were seen once. General study findings and limits: The cumulative frequency of public TCR beta families distinguished individuals who carried CMV together with the relevant HLA. Dominating the ex vivo response were HLA-C-restricted CMV-specific TCR beta clonotypes.

V shed 5 bases and J shed 3 bases, with 10 bases lying between them. Germline V gene lookup returns CDR1 LNHNV and CDR2 YYDKDF (reference sequence). The CDR3 spans 13 residues. As concerns this clonotype: No antigen is known for it.

The sequence came from a human donor in good health (CMV status not recorded). Some clones in this sample may be carry-over from other donors' samples. The sample here was cultured PBMCs, taken from culture after CMV antigen stimulation. The chain is built from TRBV15 and TRBJ2-5; tentative D call: TRBD1 (5 bases). The DNA for the CDR3 is TGTGCCACCAGCCAGGGCGTAGAAGAGACCCAGTACTTC. It translates to CATSQGVEETQYF.